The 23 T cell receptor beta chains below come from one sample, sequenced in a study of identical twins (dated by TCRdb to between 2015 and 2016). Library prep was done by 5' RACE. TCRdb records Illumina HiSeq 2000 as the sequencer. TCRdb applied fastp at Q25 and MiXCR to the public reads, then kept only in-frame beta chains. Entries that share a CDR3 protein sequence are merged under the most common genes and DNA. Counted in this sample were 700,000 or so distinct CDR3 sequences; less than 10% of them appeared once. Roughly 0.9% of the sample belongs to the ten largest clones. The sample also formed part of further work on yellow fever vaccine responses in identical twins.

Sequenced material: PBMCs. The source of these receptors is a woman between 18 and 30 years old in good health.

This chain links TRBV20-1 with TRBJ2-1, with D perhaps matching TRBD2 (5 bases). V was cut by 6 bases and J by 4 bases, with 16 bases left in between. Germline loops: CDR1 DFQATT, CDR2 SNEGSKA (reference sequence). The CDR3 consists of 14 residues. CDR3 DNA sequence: TGCAGTGCCCCATCGGCTAGCAGGTACAATGAGCAGTTCTTC. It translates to CSAPSASRYNEQFF.

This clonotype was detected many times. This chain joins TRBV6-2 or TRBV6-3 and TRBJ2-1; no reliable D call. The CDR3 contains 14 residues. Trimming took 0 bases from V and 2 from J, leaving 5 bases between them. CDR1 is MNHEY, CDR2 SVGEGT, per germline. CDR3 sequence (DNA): TGTGCCAGCAGTTACTCCCCCACCTACAATGAGCAGTTCTTC. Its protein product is CASSYSPTYNEQFF.

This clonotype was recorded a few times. The CDR3 loop is CSAQKVGQETQYF. For the CDR3, the DNA is TGCAGTGCTCAAAAGGTGGGGCAAGAGACCCAGTACTTC. J is TRBJ2-5 and V is TRBV20-1, with D unresolved. The CDR3 runs 13 residues. V gave up 5 bases and J gave up 2 bases, with 12 bases separating them. Germline CDR1 reads DFQATT; CDR2 reads SNEGSKA (reference sequence).

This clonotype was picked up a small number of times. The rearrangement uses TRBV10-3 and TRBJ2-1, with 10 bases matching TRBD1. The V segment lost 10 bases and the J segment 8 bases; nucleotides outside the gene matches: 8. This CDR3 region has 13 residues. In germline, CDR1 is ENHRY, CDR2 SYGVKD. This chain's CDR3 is CATSDRGLDEQFF. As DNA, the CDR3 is TGTGCCACTAGTGACAGGGGGCTCGATGAGCAGTTCTTC.

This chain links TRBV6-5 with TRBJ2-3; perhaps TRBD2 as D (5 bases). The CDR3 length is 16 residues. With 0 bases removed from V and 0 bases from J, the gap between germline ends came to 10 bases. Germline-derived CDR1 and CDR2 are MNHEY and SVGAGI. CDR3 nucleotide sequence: TGTGCCAGCAGTTACTCCCTAGCAGCTAGCACAGATACGCAGTATTTT. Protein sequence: CASSYSLAASTDTQYF.

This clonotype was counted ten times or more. CDR3 sequence: CASSQGEHGSADTQYF. Here the CDR3 DNA reads TGCGCCAGCAGCCAAGGGGAACATGGTTCTGCAGATACGCAGTATTTT. The chain uses TRBV4-3 and TRBJ2-3; no firm D call. The germline V and J ends were trimmed by 1 base and 4 bases, with 15 bases remaining between them. This CDR3 region has 16 residues. Per germline, CDR1 LGHNA and CDR2 YSLEER.

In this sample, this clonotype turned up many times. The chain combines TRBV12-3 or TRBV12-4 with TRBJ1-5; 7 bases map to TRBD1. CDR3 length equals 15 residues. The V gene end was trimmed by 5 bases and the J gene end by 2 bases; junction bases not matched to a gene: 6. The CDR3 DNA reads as TGTGCCAGCAGTACAGACAGGGAAGGCAATCAGCCCCAGCATTTT. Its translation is CASSTDREGNQPQHF.

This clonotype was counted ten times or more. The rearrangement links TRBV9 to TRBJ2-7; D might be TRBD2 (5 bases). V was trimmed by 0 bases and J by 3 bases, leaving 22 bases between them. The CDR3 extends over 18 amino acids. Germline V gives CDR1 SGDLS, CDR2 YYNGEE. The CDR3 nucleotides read TGTGCCAGCAGCGTAGGTAGTCTTCTGGGCGGGCACGACTACGAGCAGTACTTC. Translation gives CASSVGSLLGGHDYEQYF.

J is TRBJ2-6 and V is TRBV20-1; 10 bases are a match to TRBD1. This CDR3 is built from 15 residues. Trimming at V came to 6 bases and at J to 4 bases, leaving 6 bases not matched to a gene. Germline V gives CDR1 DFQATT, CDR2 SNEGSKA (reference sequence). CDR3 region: CSAGTGAPGANVLTF. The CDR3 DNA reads TGCAGTGCCGGGACAGGGGCTCCCGGGGCCAACGTCCTGACTTTC.

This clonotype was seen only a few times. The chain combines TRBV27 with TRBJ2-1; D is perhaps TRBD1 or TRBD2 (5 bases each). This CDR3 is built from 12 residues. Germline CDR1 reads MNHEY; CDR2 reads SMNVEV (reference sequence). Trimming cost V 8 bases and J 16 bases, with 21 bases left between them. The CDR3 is CASGTSGLARFF. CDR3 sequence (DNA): TGTGCCAGCGGTACCTCGGGGCTAGCAAGATTCTTC.

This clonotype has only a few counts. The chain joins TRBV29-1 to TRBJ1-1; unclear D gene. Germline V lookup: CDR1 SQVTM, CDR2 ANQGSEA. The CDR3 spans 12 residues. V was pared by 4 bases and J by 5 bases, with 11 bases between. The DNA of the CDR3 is TGCAGCGTTGTAGTAGGTTGGACTGAAGCTTTCTTT. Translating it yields CSVVVGWTEAFF.

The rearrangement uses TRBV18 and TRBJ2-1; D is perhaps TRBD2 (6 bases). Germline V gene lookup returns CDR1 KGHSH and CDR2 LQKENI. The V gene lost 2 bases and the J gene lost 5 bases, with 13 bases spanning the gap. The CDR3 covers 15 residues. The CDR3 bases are TGTGCCAGCTCACCAATCGGAGGGCTCAACAATGAGCAGTTCTTC. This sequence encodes CASSPIGGLNNEQFF.

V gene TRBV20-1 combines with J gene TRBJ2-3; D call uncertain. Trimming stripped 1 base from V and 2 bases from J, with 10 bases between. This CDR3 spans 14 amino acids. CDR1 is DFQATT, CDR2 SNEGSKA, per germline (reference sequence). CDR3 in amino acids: CSARGAGLTDTQYF. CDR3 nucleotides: TGCAGTGCTAGAGGCGCAGGCCTCACAGATACGCAGTATTTT.

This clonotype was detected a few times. The CDR3 loop is CASSPGYGYTF. The CDR3 coding sequence is TGTGCCAGCAGCCCCGGCTATGGCTACACCTTC. The J gene is TRBJ1-2, the V gene TRBV12-3 or TRBV12-4; D not resolved. This CDR3 spans 11 amino acids. The V end lost 6 bases, the J end lost 4 bases, and 6 bases lay between the germline ends.

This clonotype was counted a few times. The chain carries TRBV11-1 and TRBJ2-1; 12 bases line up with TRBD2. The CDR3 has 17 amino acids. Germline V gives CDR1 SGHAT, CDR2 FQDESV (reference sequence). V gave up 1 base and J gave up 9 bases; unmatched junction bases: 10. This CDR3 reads CASSLVPSGRAGAEQFF. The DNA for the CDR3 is TGTGCCAGCAGCTTAGTCCCTAGCGGGAGGGCCGGGGCTGAGCAGTTCTTC.

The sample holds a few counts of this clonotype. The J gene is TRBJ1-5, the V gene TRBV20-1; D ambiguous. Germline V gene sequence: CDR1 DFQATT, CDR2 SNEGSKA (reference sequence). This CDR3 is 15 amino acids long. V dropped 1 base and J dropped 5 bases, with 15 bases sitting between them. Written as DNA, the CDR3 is TGCAGTGCTAGAGTGGCCGAGAACCAGGATCAGCCCCAGCATTTT. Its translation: CSARVAENQDQPQHF.

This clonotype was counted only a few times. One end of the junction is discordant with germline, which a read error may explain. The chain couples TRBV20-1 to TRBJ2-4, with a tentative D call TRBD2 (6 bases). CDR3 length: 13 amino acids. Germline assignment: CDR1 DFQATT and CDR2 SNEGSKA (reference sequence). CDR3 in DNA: TGCAGTGCTATCCAGCGTGCGGGGCTCGGTAGGGGCTTC. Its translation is CSAIQRAGLGRGF.

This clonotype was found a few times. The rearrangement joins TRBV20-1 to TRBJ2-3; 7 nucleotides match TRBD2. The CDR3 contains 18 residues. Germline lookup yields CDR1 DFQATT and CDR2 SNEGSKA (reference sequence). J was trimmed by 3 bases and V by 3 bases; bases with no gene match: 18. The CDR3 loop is CSASREGRKVLGTDTQYF. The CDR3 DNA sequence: TGCAGTGCTAGTAGGGAGGGGAGGAAAGTACTGGGTACAGATACGCAGTATTTT.

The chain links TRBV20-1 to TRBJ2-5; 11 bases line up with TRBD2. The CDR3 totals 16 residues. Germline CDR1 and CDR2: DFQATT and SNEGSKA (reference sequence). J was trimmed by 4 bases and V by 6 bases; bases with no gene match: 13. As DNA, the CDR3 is TGCAGTGCCTTAATACTTACTAGCGGGAGAGGAGAGACCCAGTACTTC. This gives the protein CSALILTSGRGETQYF.

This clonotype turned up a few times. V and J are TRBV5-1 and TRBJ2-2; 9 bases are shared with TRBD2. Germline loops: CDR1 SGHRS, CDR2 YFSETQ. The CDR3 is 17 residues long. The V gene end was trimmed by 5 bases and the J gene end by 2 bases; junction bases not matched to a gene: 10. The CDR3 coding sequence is TGCGCCAGCAGACCCGGGATAGCGGGAGTTAACACCGGGGAGCTGTTTTTT. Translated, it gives CASRPGIAGVNTGELFF.

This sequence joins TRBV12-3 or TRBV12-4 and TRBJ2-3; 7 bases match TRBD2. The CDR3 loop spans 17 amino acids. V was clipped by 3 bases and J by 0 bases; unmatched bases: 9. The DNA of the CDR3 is TGTGCCAGCAGTTTGGGCTCAGCGGGGCCTAGCACAGATACGCAGTATTTT. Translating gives CASSLGSAGPSTDTQYF.

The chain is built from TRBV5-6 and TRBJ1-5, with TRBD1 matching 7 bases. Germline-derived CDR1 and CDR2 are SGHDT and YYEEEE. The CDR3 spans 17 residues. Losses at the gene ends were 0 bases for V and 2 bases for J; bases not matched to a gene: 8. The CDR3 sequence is CASSLAGQGEGNQPQHF. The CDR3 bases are TGTGCCAGCAGCTTGGCTGGGCAGGGGGAGGGCAATCAGCCCCAGCATTTT.

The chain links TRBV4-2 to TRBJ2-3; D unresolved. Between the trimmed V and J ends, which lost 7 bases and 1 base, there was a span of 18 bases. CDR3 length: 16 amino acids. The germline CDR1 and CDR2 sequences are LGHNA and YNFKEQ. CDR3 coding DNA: TGTGCCAGCAATGTCCCCGGTCTCGGCGGCACAGATACGCAGTATTTT. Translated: CASNVPGLGGTDTQYF.